The 20 T cell receptor beta chains below all came from one sample that was sequenced in a study of cytomegalovirus exposure and HLA in healthy donors. TCRdb keeps only in-frame clones here, not all; method: immunoSEQ multiplex PCR. The table lists roughly 150,000 clones, roughly 86% of them singletons. The sequencing input was PBMCs. The receptor source for this set is a woman under 30 in good health and CMV-seropositive.

This sequence joins TRBV10-3 and TRBJ1-5, with no clear D. The germline CDR1 and CDR2 sequences are ENHRY and SYGVKD. The V end lost 10 bases, the J end lost 3 bases, and 4 bases lay between the germline ends. There are 10 residues in the CDR3. CDR3 sequence: CATLNQPQHF. As DNA, the CDR3 is TGTGCCACCCTCAATCAGCCCCAGCATTTT.

This chain joins TRBV14 and TRBJ2-7; the D gene is possibly TRBD1 (5 bases). This CDR3 spans 13 amino acids. V was shortened by 3 bases and J by 6 bases, with 12 bases between the two germline ends. Looked up from germline, CDR1 is SGHDN and CDR2 is FVKESK. For the CDR3, the DNA is TGTGCCAGCAGCCATAGCAACAGGCGCGAGCAGTACTTC. Translation gives CASSHSNRREQYF.

This chain connects TRBV2 to TRBJ2-1, with TRBD2 matching over 8 bases. Germline assignment: CDR1 SNHLY and CDR2 FYNNEI. With 8 bases clipped from V and 7 bases from J, the junction kept 7 bases outside the gene matches. The CDR3 loop spans 13 amino acids. The CDR3 bases are TGTGCCAGCTCACTAGCGGTGATTAATGAGCAGTTCTTC. It translates to CASSLAVINEQFF.

The chain joins TRBV7-3 to TRBJ1-2, with D possibly being TRBD1 (5 bases). CDR1 is SGHTA, CDR2 FQGTGA, per germline. This CDR3 spans 13 amino acids. The germline V and J ends were trimmed by 5 bases and 8 bases, with 15 bases remaining between them. Here the CDR3 reads CASSPAGGGGYTF. CDR3 sequence (DNA): TGTGCCAGCAGCCCCGCGGGGGGAGGGGGCTACACCTTC.

The rearrangement uses TRBV29-1 and TRBJ1-1; 8 nucleotides agree with TRBD1. The germline gives CDR1 SQVTM, CDR2 ANQGSEA. The CDR3 extends over 13 amino acids. Losses at the gene ends were 7 bases for V and 4 bases for J; bases not matched to a gene: 8. CDR3 sequence (DNA): TGCAGCGCTCTGAACAGGGGGGGCACTGAAGCTTTCTTT. This translates into CSALNRGGTEAFF. Full variable domain (rest looked up from reference TRBV29-1 and TRBJ1-1): SAVISQKPSRDICQRGTSLTIQCQVDSQVTMMFWYRQQPGQSLTLIATANQGSEATYESGFVIDKFPISRPNLTFSTLTVSNMSPEDSSIYLCSALNRGGTEAFFGQGTRLTVV.

The CDR3 reads CASGLVATHEQYF. CDR3 DNA: TGTGCCAGCGGGTTAGTAGCGACCCACGAGCAGTACTTC. This chain connects TRBV12-1 to TRBJ2-7; TRBD2, the table's D call, lacks a check against the DNA. TRBV12-1 is deemed a pseudogene. This CDR3 is built from 13 residues.

This chain connects TRBV6-5 to TRBJ1-2; no definite D call. There are 12 residues in the CDR3. The V end lost 6 bases, the J end lost 8 bases, and 13 bases lay between the germline ends. Germline CDR1 reads MNHEY; CDR2 reads SVGAGI. Here the CDR3 reads CASRNGEGGYTF. In DNA, the CDR3 is TGTGCCAGCAGAAACGGGGAGGGAGGCTACACCTTC.

The chain has TRBV5-4 and TRBJ2-7; 8 bases are a match to TRBD1. Germline loops: CDR1 SGHNT, CDR2 YYREEE (reference sequence). With 0 bases clipped from V and 3 bases from J, the junction kept 5 bases outside the gene matches. This CDR3 comprises 15 residues. CDR3 coding DNA: TGTGCCAGCAGCTTGGGGACAGGGATTTACTACGAGCAGTACTTC. It codes for CASSLGTGIYYEQYF. The whole variable domain, remainder taken from reference TRBV5-4 and TRBJ2-7, is ETGVTQSPTHLIKTRGQQVTLRCSSQSGHNTVSWYQQALGQGPQFIFQYYREEENGRGNFPPRFSGLQFPNYSSELNVNALELDDSALYLCASSLGTGIYYEQYFGPGTRLTVT.

This chain connects TRBV18 to TRBJ2-7; 9 positions match TRBD2. Germline lookup yields CDR1 KGHSH and CDR2 LQKENI. V lost 5 bases to trimming and J lost 6 bases; unmatched junction nucleotides: 11. The CDR3 spans 15 residues. The CDR3 nucleotides read TGTGCCAGCTCATCCGGACTAGCGACCCTCGGCGAGCAGTACTTC. This gives the protein CASSSGLATLGEQYF.

This chain uses TRBV7-2 with TRBJ2-7; D gene ambiguous. The germline V gene has CDR1 SGHTA and CDR2 FQGNSA. With 8 bases removed from V and 2 bases from J, the gap between germline ends came to 16 bases. The CDR3 totals 14 residues. The CDR3 loop is CASVERLHPYEQYF. CDR3 DNA sequence: TGTGCCAGCGTAGAAAGACTCCATCCCTACGAGCAGTACTTC.

The V call is TRBV6-6, the J call TRBJ2-2, with 12 bases fitting TRBD2. CDR1 and CDR2 (germline): MNHNY, SVGAGI (reference sequence). Trimming at V came to 4 bases and at J to 5 bases, leaving 5 bases not matched to a gene. This CDR3 is built from 16 residues. In nucleotides, the CDR3 is TGTGCCAGCAGTTTGACTAGCGGGAGAAAAACCGGGGAGCTGTTTTTT. The encoded protein is CASSLTSGRKTGELFF.

The chain links TRBV7-9 to TRBJ2-3; D unclear. Germline V gene data show CDR1 as SEHNR and CDR2 as FQNEAQ (reference sequence). The CDR3 runs 15 residues. The V gene lost 7 bases and the J gene lost 2 bases, with 16 bases spanning the gap. This CDR3 reads CASTLLQRFTDTQYF. The DNA of the CDR3 is TGTGCCAGCACCCTACTGCAACGATTCACAGATACGCAGTATTTT.

The chain couples TRBV11-1 to TRBJ2-7, with 12 bases aligning to TRBD2. Germline lookup yields CDR1 SGHAT and CDR2 FQDESV (reference sequence). With V trimmed by 4 bases and J by 2 bases, 3 bases remained unmatched. CDR3 length: 15 amino acids. The DNA of the CDR3 is TGTGCCAGCAGCTCCGGACTAGCGGGGACCTACGAGCAGTACTTC. This codes for CASSSGLAGTYEQYF.

The V gene is TRBV21-1, the J gene TRBJ1-2; the tabulated D call, TRBD1, remains unverified against the DNA. TRBV21-1 is designated a pseudogene. The CDR3 runs 15 residues. The CDR3 region has the DNA TGTGCCAGCAGCAAGTCCCTCAGTCTTAACTATGGCTACACCTTC. Protein sequence: CASSKSLSLNYGYTF.

This chain links TRBV30 with TRBJ2-5, with D perhaps matching TRBD2 (5 bases). Near its end, the DNA agrees better with TRBJ2-7, so the J call may be wrong. The CDR3 is 12 residues long. Germline V gene lookup returns CDR1 GTSNPN and CDR2 SVGIG (reference sequence). The CDR3 DNA sequence: TGTGCCTGGACAGGAGGTACCTACGAGCAGTACTTC. It translates to CAWTGGTYEQYF.

This rearrangement joins TRBV6-1 to TRBJ2-7; TRBD1 matches at 7 bases. The germline CDR1 and CDR2 sequences are MNHNS and SASEGT. The junction had 9 bases not matched to a gene; V was cut back by 3 bases and J by 1 base. There are 16 residues in the CDR3. The DNA for the CDR3 is TGTGCCAGCAGTGACGCCCCGAGACAGGGATCCTACGAGCAGTACTTC. The encoded protein is CASSDAPRQGSYEQYF.

For the CDR3, the DNA is TGCAGCGTTGACAGGGGTCCGAACACTGAAGCTTTCTTT. Protein product: CSVDRGPNTEAFF. The chain uses TRBV29-1 and TRBJ1-1, with D tentatively TRBD1 (6 bases). This CDR3 spans 13 amino acids. Germline CDR1 SQVTM, CDR2 ANQGSEA. V gave up 3 bases and J gave up 1 base, with 9 bases separating them.

The chain couples TRBV5-1 to TRBJ2-7; TRBD2 agrees at 14 bases. Germline values: CDR1 SGHRS, CDR2 YFSETQ. V gave up 3 bases and J gave up 6 bases; unmatched junction bases: 2. The CDR3 runs to 14 residues. CDR3 residues: CASSSGLAGAEQYF. CDR3 DNA: TGCGCCAGCAGCTCGGGACTAGCGGGGGCCGAGCAGTACTTC.

The J gene is TRBJ2-2, the V gene TRBV30; no clear D gene. CDR3 length: 13 residues. CDR1 GTSNPN and CDR2 SVGIG come from the germline V gene (reference sequence). Trimming removed 6 bases at V and 4 bases at J, with 12 bases between. CDR3 amino acids: CACDGFGTGELFF. The CDR3 DNA reads as TGTGCCTGCGACGGGTTCGGCACCGGGGAGCTGTTTTTT.

The CDR3 region has the DNA TGTGCCAGTACCATACAGGGGAGCGTCACCGGGGAGCTGTTTTTT. Protein: CASTIQGSVTGELFF. The gene calls are TRBV28 and TRBJ2-2; 7 bases agree with TRBD1. CDR1 is MDHEN and CDR2 is SYDVKM in the germline V gene. V dropped 9 bases and J dropped 4; count of bases not matched to a gene: 11. The CDR3 loop spans 15 amino acids.